This T cell receptor beta chain stems from a study of PD-1 blockade in classical Hodgkin lymphoma. Study overall: The study gave patients nivolumab 3 mg/kg intravenously every 2 weeks.

Measured with immunoSEQ multiplex PCR; TCRdb has only the in-frame clones, and not every one. The sample contains 90,000 to 100,000 clones, roughly nine tenths of which appear only once. Each patient experienced a relapse that followed autologous stem cell transplantation, and brentuximab vedotin exposure varied. The V end was cut by 0 bases, the J end by 6 bases, with 13 bases between. CDR1 is SGHRS, CDR2 YFSETQ, per germline. This CDR3 is 14 amino acids long. The genes are TRBV5-1 and TRBJ2-7; D gene ambiguous. This TCR derives from a human donor with classical Hodgkin lymphoma. The sample here was peripheral blood mononuclear cells (PBMCs), taken before the second cycle of nivolumab. CDR3 residues: CASSLGDGPFEQYF. DNA of the CDR3: TGCGCCAGCAGCTTGGGCGACGGGCCCTTCGAGCAGTACTTC.